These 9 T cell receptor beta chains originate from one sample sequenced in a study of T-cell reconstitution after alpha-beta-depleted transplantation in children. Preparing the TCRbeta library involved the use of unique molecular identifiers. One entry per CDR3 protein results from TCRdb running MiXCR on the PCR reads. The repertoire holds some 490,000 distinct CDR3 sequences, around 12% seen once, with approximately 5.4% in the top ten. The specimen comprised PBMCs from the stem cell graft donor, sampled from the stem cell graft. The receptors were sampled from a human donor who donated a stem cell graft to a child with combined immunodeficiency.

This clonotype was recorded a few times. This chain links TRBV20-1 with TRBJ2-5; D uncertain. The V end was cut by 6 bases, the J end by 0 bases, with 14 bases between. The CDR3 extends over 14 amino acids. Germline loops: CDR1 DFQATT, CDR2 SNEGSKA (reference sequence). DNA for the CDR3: TGCAGTGCCGAAAACGGGTCGTACCAAGAGACCCAGTACTTC. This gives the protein CSAENGSYQETQYF.

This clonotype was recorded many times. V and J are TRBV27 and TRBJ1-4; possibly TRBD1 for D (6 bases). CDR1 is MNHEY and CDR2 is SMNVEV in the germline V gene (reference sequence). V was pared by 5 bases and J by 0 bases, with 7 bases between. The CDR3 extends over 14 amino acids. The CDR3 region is CASSRTATNEKLFF. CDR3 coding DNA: TGTGCCAGCAGTCGGACAGCAACTAATGAAAAACTGTTTTTT.

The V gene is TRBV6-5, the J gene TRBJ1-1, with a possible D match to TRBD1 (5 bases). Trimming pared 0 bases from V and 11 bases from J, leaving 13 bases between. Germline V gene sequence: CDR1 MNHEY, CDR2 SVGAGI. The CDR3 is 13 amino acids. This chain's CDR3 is CASSYSPSRGAFF. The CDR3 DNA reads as TGTGCCAGCAGTTACTCCCCCTCCCGGGGGGCTTTCTTT.

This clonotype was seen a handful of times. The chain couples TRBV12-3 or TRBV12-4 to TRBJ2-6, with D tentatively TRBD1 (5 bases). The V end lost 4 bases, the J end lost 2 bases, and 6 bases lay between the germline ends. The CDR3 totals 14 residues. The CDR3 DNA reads TGTGCCAGCAGTTCGACAGCTGGGGCCAACGTCCTGACTTTC. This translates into CASSSTAGANVLTF.

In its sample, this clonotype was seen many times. This CDR3 is CSGSLSNQPQHF. In nucleotides, the CDR3 is TGCAGCGGGTCGTTAAGCAATCAGCCCCAGCATTTT. The chain uses TRBV20-1 and TRBJ1-5, with D uncertain. The germline V gene encodes CDR1 DFQATT and CDR2 SNEGSKA (reference sequence). The CDR3 totals 12 residues.

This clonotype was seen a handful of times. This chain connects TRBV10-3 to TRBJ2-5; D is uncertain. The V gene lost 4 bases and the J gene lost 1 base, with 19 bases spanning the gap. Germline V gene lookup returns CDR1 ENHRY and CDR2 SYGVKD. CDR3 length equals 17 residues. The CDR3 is CAISALLGFSTQETQYF. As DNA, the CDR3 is TGTGCCATCAGTGCCCTCTTGGGTTTCAGCACCCAAGAGACCCAGTACTTC.

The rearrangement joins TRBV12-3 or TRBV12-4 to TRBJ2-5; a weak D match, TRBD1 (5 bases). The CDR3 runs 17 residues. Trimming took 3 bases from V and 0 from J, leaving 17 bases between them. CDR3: CASSLFMGPTHQETQYF. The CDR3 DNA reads TGTGCCAGCAGTTTGTTTATGGGGCCGACGCACCAAGAGACCCAGTACTTC.

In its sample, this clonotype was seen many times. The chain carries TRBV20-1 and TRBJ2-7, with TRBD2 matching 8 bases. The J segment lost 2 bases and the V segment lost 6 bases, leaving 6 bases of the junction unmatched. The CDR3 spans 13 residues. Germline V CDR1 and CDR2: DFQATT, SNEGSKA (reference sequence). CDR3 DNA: TGCAGTGCCCTCTTAGCGGGAACCTACGAGCAGTACTTC. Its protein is CSALLAGTYEQYF.

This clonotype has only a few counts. DNA for the CDR3: TGTGCCAGCAGTACCTATACCGGGACTAGCGGGAAGGGTGAGCAGTTCTTC. Translating gives CASSTYTGTSGKGEQFF. The rearrangement links TRBV6-2 or TRBV6-3 to TRBJ2-1, with TRBD2 matching 13 bases. V was clipped by 5 bases and J by 9 bases; unmatched bases: 13. The CDR3 spans 17 residues. Germline assignment: CDR1 MNHEY and CDR2 SVGEGT.